The next 29 T cell receptor beta chains were all read from a single sample in a study of shared clonotypes between healthy human individuals. Only CD45RO-negative cells positively selected for CCR7 counted as naive CD8 cells, so terminally differentiated effector memory CD45RA+ cells were excluded. The protocol was immunoSEQ multiplex PCR, while the TCRdb copy is restricted to in-frame clones and leaves out a portion. Of around 640,000 clones listed, about 96% are singletons. Sequenced: naive CD8+ T cells sorted from blood. The receptors originated from a woman younger than 45 in good health.

The J gene is TRBJ2-7, the V gene TRBV5-6; D remains unclear. CDR1 and CDR2 from the germline V gene are SGHDT and YYEEEE. V shed 2 bases and J shed 1 base, with 7 bases lying between them. This CDR3 is 13 amino acids long. The CDR3 loop reads CASSFRVSYEQYF. CDR3 DNA sequence: TGTGCCAGCAGCTTCCGGGTGTCCTACGAGCAGTACTTC. Based on the CDR3 plus reference TRBV5-6 and TRBJ2-7, the full variable domain is DAGVTQSPTHLIKTRGQQVTLRCSPKSGHDTVSWYQQALGQGPQFIFQYYEEEERQRGNFPDRFSGHQFPNYSSELNVNALLLGDSALYLCASSFRVSYEQYFGPGTRLTVT.

The CDR3 DNA sequence: TGCGCCAGCAGTGAGACGCGGGGGGGGACTAATGAAAAACTGTTTTTT. Its protein product is CASSETRGGTNEKLFF. The chain uses TRBV10-2 and TRBJ1-4, with D possibly being TRBD1 (5 bases). The CDR3 loop spans 16 amino acids. Trimming removed 2 bases at V and 2 bases at J, with 12 bases between. CDR1 and CDR2 (germline): WSHSY, SAAADI.

Points on this clone: The germline gene is not matched at one end of the junction; a read error may be the cause. The J gene is TRBJ2-3, the V gene TRBV4-2; 12 bases agree with TRBD2. This CDR3 is 21 amino acids long. CDR1 LGHNA and CDR2 YNFKEQ come from the germline V gene. CDR3 protein: CASSKDQTSGSPIRRKDTQYF. The CDR3 region has the DNA TGTGCCAGCAGCAAAGATCAGACTAGCGGGAGTCCCATCCGCAGAAAAGATACGCAGTATTTT.

The gene calls are TRBV4-1 and TRBJ2-5, with TRBD2 identical over 9 bases. TRBJ2-7 explains the end of the DNA better; the J call may be wrong. This CDR3 spans 16 amino acids. Germline V gives CDR1 MGHRA, CDR2 YSYEKL. In DNA, the CDR3 is TGCGCCAGCAGCCAAACTAGCGGGTACAGCTCCTACGAGCAGTACTTC. Its translation is CASSQTSGYSSYEQYF.

V gene TRBV13 combines with J gene TRBJ1-2; a weak D match, TRBD1 (5 bases). V dropped 0 bases and J dropped 2 bases, with 7 bases sitting between them. Germline V gene sequence: CDR1 PRHDT, CDR2 FYEKMQ (reference sequence). CDR3 length: 14 amino acids. As DNA, the CDR3 is TGTGCCAGCAGCTTAGGGGCAGGGAACTATGGCTACACCTTC. Translated: CASSLGAGNYGYTF.

The chain has TRBV2 and TRBJ2-1, with TRBD2 identical over 7 bases. The CDR3 covers 17 residues. The V and J ends lost 4 bases and 7 bases, in that order; junction bases with no gene match: 16. Per the germline V gene, CDR1 is SNHLY and CDR2 is FYNNEI. The CDR3 DNA is TGTGCCAGCAGTGCACCCGGTGGGAGGGCGATAGGAAATGAGCAGTTCTTC. Translated: CASSAPGGRAIGNEQFF.

The genes are TRBV5-1 and TRBJ2-7; D is uncertain. The CDR3 runs 13 residues. The germline CDR1 and CDR2 sequences are SGHRS and YFSETQ. V was pared by 4 bases and J by 2 bases, with 10 bases between. The DNA of the CDR3 is TGCGCCAGCAGCCCGAGTTCCCCCTACGAGCAGTACTTC. This encodes CASSPSSPYEQYF.

In its sample, this clone was seen once. The chain is built from TRBV28 and TRBJ1-1; D not certain. CDR1 MDHEN and CDR2 SYDVKM come from the germline V gene. V was shortened by 10 bases and J by 11 bases, with 11 bases between the two germline ends. The CDR3 runs 9 residues. CDR3 sequence reads: CATAPGAFF. The CDR3 bases are TGTGCCACCGCTCCGGGCGCTTTCTTT.

The chain is built from TRBV5-6 and TRBJ2-7; D gene ambiguous. The CDR3 covers 13 residues. The V gene lost 3 bases and the J gene lost 1 base, with 8 bases spanning the gap. Germline values: CDR1 SGHDT, CDR2 YYEEEE. CDR3 in amino acids: CASSSGPSYEQYF. The CDR3 DNA sequence: TGTGCCAGCAGCTCCGGGCCTTCCTACGAGCAGTACTTC.

This chain connects TRBV6-6 to TRBJ2-4; the D gene is possibly TRBD2 (6 bases). V lost 2 bases, J lost 13 bases, and 12 bases lay in between. The CDR3 covers 12 residues. CDR1 and CDR2 from the germline V gene are MNHNY and SVGAGI (reference sequence). DNA for the CDR3: TGTGCCAGCAGTTACGGGACGGGGGAGCAGTACTTC. It translates to CASSYGTGEQYF.

The V gene is TRBV30, the J gene TRBJ1-1; D is unresolved. The CDR3 has 11 amino acids. Germline CDR1 and CDR2: GTSNPN and SVGIG (reference sequence). Between the trimmed V and J ends, which lost 3 bases and 3 bases, there was a span of 5 bases. The CDR3 sequence is CAWRGYTEAFF. CDR3 DNA sequence: TGTGCCTGGAGGGGGTACACTGAAGCTTTCTTT.

The chain links TRBV2 to TRBJ2-3, with D perhaps TRBD1 or TRBD2 (6 bases each). Germline V gives CDR1 SNHLY, CDR2 FYNNEI. The V gene lost 9 bases and the J gene lost 6 bases, with 13 bases spanning the gap. The CDR3 sequence is 12 residues long. CDR3 DNA sequence: TGTGCCAGATGGAGGGGGGCGGATACGCAGTATTTT. It encodes CARWRGADTQYF. The full variable domain, its missing parts supplied by reference TRBV2 and TRBJ2-3, is EPEVTQTPSHQVTQMGQEVILRCVPISNHLYFYWYRQILGQKVEFLVSFYNNEISEKSEIFDDQFSVERPDGSNFTLKIRSTKLEDSAMYFCARWRGADTQYFGPGTRLTVL.

The chain has TRBV28 and TRBJ2-1; TRBD1 matches at 8 bases. This CDR3 is 13 amino acids long. With V trimmed by 9 bases and J by 9 bases, 10 bases remained unmatched. Germline CDR1 MDHEN, CDR2 SYDVKM. The CDR3 loop reads CASLRGQGGEQFF. The CDR3 region has the DNA TGTGCCAGTCTACGCGGACAGGGCGGTGAGCAGTTCTTC.

The chain couples TRBV27 to TRBJ2-7; D is undetermined. V dropped 6 bases and J dropped 2 bases, with 8 bases sitting between them. The germline CDR1 and CDR2 sequences are MNHEY and SMNVEV (reference sequence). This CDR3 is 12 amino acids long. The CDR3, as DNA: TGTGCCAGCAGCCATCACCCCTACGAGCAGTACTTC. Translated: CASSHHPYEQYF.

The genes are TRBV30 and TRBJ2-1; D is perhaps TRBD1 (7 bases). CDR3 length: 11 residues. Germline CDR1 and CDR2: GTSNPN and SVGIG (reference sequence). The germline V and J ends were trimmed by 5 bases and 10 bases, with 12 bases remaining between them. This chain's CDR3 is CAWARGVEQFF. The DNA for the CDR3 is TGTGCCTGGGCCAGGGGGGTGGAGCAGTTCTTC.

The V call is TRBV7-8, the J call TRBJ2-1, with D possibly TRBD1 on 6 matching bases. Trimming removed 6 bases from V and 4 bases from J, with 19 bases in between. The CDR3 runs to 16 residues. Germline CDR1 is SGHVS and CDR2 is FQNEAQ. Written as DNA, the CDR3 is TGTGCCAGCAGGCACCTGGACAGTAGTACATACAATGAGCAGTTCTTC. Translating gives CASRHLDSSTYNEQFF.

J is TRBJ2-7 and V is TRBV7-6; TRBD1 matches at 9 bases. The germline V gene has CDR1 SGHVS and CDR2 FNYEAQ. The V and J ends lost 5 bases and 5 bases, in that order; junction bases with no gene match: 10. CDR3 length: 15 amino acids. CDR3 sequence reads: CASSTGTGIGDEQYF. The CDR3 DNA sequence: TGTGCCAGCAGCACAGGGACAGGGATTGGGGACGAGCAGTACTTC.

V usage is TRBV13 and J usage is TRBJ2-1, with D perhaps TRBD2 (5 bases). The CDR3 consists of 14 residues. V was cut by 4 bases and J by 5 bases, with 12 bases left in between. Germline loops: CDR1 PRHDT, CDR2 FYEKMQ (reference sequence). Written as DNA, the CDR3 is TGTGCCAGCAGCTCCGGGCGGAGGCACAATGAGCAGTTCTTC. Translating it yields CASSSGRRHNEQFF.

This chain links TRBV27 with TRBJ2-7; TRBD2 matches 14 bases. The germline CDR1 and CDR2 sequences are MNHEY and SMNVEV (reference sequence). This CDR3 contains 15 residues. Trimming took 7 bases from V and 2 from J; bases not matched to a gene: 4. CDR3 sequence reads: CASTETSGRAYEQYF. As DNA, the CDR3 is TGTGCCAGCACGGAGACTAGCGGGAGGGCCTACGAGCAGTACTTC.

The chain joins TRBV7-9 to TRBJ2-5, with D perhaps matching TRBD2 (5 bases). Germline values: CDR1 SEHNR, CDR2 FQNEAQ (reference sequence). V lost 5 bases and J 2 bases, leaving 12 bases between the germline ends. The CDR3 contains 14 residues. The CDR3 nucleotides are TGTGCCAGCAGCCAGAATGAGGGTCAAGAGACCCAGTACTTC. It codes for CASSQNEGQETQYF. The variable domain in full, with the rest retrieved from reference TRBV7-9 and TRBJ2-5, is DTGVSQNPRHKITKRGQNVTFRCDPISEHNRLYWYRQTLGQGPEFLTYFQNEAQLEKSRLLSDRFSAERPKGSFSTLEIQRTEQGDSAMYLCASSQNEGQETQYFGPGTRLLVL.

This chain uses TRBV6-5 with TRBJ1-1; D unresolved. Germline V gene sequence: CDR1 MNHEY, CDR2 SVGAGI. The ends were cut back, 0 bases at V and 0 bases at J, with 11 bases in the middle. This CDR3 has 16 amino acids. The CDR3 DNA is TGTGCCAGCAGTTACTCGAAAGAGAGCATGAACACTGAAGCTTTCTTT. Its translation is CASSYSKESMNTEAFF.

The CDR3 coding sequence is TGTGCCAGCAGCTTAGGGGTAGCGGGAGGGCCCACAGATACGCAGTATTTT. It translates to CASSLGVAGGPTDTQYF. The rearrangement uses TRBV7-9 and TRBJ2-3; 11 bases are a match to TRBD2. The ends lost 1 base at V and 2 bases at J; junction bases unmatched: 5. CDR1 and CDR2 (germline): SEHNR, FQNEAQ (reference sequence). This CDR3 spans 17 amino acids.

The rearrangement joins TRBV29-1 to TRBJ2-3; 9 nucleotides agree with TRBD2. The CDR3 spans 13 residues. Germline lookup yields CDR1 SQVTM and CDR2 ANQGSEA. V gave up 3 bases and J gave up 3 bases; unmatched junction bases: 1. CDR3 nucleotide sequence: TGCAGCGTTGAGGGACTAGCAACAGATACGCAGTATTTT. Translation: CSVEGLATDTQYF.

The chain carries TRBV5-1 and TRBJ2-5; D uncertain. Germline V CDR1 and CDR2: SGHRS, YFSETQ. This CDR3 is built from 16 residues. Trimming left V 0 bases short and J 2 bases short, with 14 bases between. CDR3 protein: CASSLVEPPEQETQYF. CDR3 in DNA: TGCGCCAGCAGCTTGGTGGAGCCCCCAGAACAAGAGACCCAGTACTTC.

This chain joins TRBV6-5 and TRBJ2-5; D could derive from TRBD1 or TRBD2 (5 bases each). V was pared by 7 bases and J by 6 bases, with 15 bases between. Germline V gives CDR1 MNHEY, CDR2 SVGAGI. This CDR3 region has 13 residues. The CDR3 here is CASNPGPGQTQYF. DNA for the CDR3: TGTGCCAGCAACCCAGGGCCGGGGCAGACCCAGTACTTC.

The chain joins TRBV4-1 to TRBJ2-3, with D perhaps TRBD2 (6 bases). Between the trimmed V and J ends, which lost 8 bases and 0 bases, there was a span of 15 bases. There are 15 residues in the CDR3. Germline-derived CDR1 and CDR2 are MGHRA and YSYEKL. The CDR3 sequence: CASVPGLLSTDTQYF. As DNA, the CDR3 is TGCGCCAGCGTTCCGGGACTCTTAAGCACAGATACGCAGTATTTT.

The chain uses TRBV5-1 and TRBJ2-7; D possibly corresponds to TRBD1 (6 bases). Trimming cost V 5 bases and J 2 bases, with 14 bases left between them. Germline CDR1 is SGHRS and CDR2 is YFSETQ. This CDR3 has 14 amino acids. CDR3 residues: CASRLQGITYEQYF. CDR3 DNA: TGCGCCAGCAGGTTACAGGGAATCACCTACGAGCAGTACTTC.

Here the CDR3 DNA reads TGTGCCAGCAGCCCGCCGGGACCGGGATACAATGAGCAGTTCTTC. It yields the protein CASSPPGPGYNEQFF. The V and J genes are TRBV7-7 and TRBJ2-1; D is perhaps TRBD1 or TRBD2 (5 bases each). CDR3 length: 15 residues. The V gene lost 5 bases and the J gene lost 4 bases, with 15 bases spanning the gap. Germline V gives CDR1 SSHAT, CDR2 FNYEAQ (reference sequence).

The gene calls are TRBV13 and TRBJ2-7; TRBD1 might be the D (6 bases). Germline values: CDR1 PRHDT, CDR2 FYEKMQ (reference sequence). The length of the CDR3 is 15 residues. Trimming took off 4 bases at V and 5 bases at J, with 18 bases between the two ends. In DNA form, the CDR3 reads TGTGCCAGCAGCTCCACGGGACATCAGACCCACGAGCAGTACTTC. Its translation: CASSSTGHQTHEQYF.